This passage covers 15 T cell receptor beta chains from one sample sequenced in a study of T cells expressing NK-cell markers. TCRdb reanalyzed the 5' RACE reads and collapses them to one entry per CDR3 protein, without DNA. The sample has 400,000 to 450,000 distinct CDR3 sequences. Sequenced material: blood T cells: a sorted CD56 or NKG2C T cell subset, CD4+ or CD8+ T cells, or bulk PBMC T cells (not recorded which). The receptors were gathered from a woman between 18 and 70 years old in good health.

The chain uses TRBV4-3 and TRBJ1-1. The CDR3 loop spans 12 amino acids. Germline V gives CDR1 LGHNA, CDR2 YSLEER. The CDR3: CASSSIGTEAFF.

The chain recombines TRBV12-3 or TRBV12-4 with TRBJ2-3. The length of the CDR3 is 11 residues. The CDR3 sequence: CASNGWDTQYF.

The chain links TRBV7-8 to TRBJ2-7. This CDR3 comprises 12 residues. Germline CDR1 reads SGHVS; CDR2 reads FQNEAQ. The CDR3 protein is CASSSAGIEQYF.

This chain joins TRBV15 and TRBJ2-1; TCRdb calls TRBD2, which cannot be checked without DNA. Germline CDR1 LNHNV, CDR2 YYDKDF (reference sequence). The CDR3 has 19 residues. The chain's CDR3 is CATSRTGVSGGLSYNEQFF.

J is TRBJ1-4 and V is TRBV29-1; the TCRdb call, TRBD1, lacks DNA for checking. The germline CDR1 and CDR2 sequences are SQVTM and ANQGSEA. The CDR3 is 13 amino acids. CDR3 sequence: CSVAVDIDEKLFF.

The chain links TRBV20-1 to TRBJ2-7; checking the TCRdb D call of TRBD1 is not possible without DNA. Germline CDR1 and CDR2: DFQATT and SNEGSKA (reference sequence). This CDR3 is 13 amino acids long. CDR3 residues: CSANSARTYEQYF.

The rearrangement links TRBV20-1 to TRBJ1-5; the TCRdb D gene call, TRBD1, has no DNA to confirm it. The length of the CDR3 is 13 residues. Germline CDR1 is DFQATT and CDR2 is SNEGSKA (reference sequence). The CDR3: CSASIGAGQPQHF.

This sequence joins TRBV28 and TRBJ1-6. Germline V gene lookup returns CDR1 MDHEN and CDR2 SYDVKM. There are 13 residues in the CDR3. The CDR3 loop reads CASSYGGFSPLHF. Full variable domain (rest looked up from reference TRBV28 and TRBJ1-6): DVKVTQSSRYLVKRTGEKVFLECVQDMDHENMFWYRQDPGLGLRLIYFSYDVKMKEKGDIPEGYSVSREKKERFSLILESASTNQTSMYLCASSYGGFSPLHFGNGTRLTVT.

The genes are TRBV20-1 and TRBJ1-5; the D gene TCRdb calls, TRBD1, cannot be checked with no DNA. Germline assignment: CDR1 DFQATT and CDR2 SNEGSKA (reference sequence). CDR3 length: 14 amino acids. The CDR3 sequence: CSASYRDSGQPQHF.

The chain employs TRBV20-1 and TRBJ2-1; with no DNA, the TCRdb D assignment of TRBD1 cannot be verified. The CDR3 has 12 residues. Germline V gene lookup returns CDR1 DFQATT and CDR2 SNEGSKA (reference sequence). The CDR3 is CSARGQYGEQFF.

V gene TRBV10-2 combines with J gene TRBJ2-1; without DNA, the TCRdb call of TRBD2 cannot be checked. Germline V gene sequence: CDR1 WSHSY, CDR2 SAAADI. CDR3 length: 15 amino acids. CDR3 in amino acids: CASSGELAEYNEQFF.

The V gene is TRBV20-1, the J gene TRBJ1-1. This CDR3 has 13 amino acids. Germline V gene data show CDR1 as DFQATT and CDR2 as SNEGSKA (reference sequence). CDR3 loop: CSARDGLKGSAFF.

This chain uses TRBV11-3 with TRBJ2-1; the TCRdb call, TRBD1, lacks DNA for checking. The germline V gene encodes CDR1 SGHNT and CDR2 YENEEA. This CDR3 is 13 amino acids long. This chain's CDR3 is CASNQGLGNEQFF.

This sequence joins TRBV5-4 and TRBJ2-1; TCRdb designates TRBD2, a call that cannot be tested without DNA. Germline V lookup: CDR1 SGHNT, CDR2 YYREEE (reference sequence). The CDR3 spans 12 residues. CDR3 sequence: CASSPLESEQFF.

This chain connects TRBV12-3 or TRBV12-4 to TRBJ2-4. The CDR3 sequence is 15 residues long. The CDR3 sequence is CASSLVQVAKNIQYF.